This T cell receptor (beta chain) was observed in a study of T cells in Graves' hyperthyroidism and ophthalmopathy. Trimming took off 5 bases at V and 6 bases at J, with 34 bases between the two ends. The CDR3 is 19 residues long. Germline V gene lookup returns CDR1 GTSNPN and CDR2 SVGIG (reference sequence). This clonotype has a count of ten or more. Its target is unknown. TCR beta CDR3 regions were amplified from RNA. The study used the HTBI primer set for a first-round RT-PCR of the TCR CDR3. One entry per CDR3 protein, called by TCRdb with MiXCR from the multiplex PCR reads. The sample has hundreds of thousands of distinct CDR3 sequences, about 17% seen once. Study-level points and caveats: Progression to ophthalmopathy was predicted a median of roughly 6.8 months early.

This TCR came from a woman aged 18-29 years with Graves' ophthalmopathy. The chain has TRBV30 and TRBJ1-1; perhaps TRBD1 as D (6 bases). Sequencing was done on a sample of blood. Here the CDR3 reads CAWDKVEWAGEKVNPEAFF. Written as DNA, the CDR3 is TGTGCCTGGGATAAGGTGGAATGGGCAGGGGAAAAGGTGAATCCTGAAGCTTTCTTT.